This passage covers 30 T cell receptor beta chains from one sample sequenced in a study of neurological immune-mediated disorders. TCRdb processed the 5' RACE reads anew with MiXCR; each CDR3 protein has one entry. The repertoire holds 66,000 or so distinct CDR3 sequences, around 5.2% seen once, with 2.8% in the top ten. The sequenced sample consisted of PBMCs. These TCRs come from a woman in her twenties or thirties with multiple sclerosis.

This clonotype was seen a handful of times. The chain links TRBV20-1 to TRBJ1-5, with D possibly TRBD1 on 5 matching bases. Germline-derived CDR1 and CDR2 are DFQATT and SNEGSKA (reference sequence). The V end lost 1 base, the J end lost 4 bases, and 14 bases lay between the germline ends. The CDR3 has 15 residues. The CDR3 loop is CSARVWDRGNQPQHF. As DNA, the CDR3 is TGCAGTGCTAGAGTCTGGGACCGAGGAAATCAGCCCCAGCATTTT.

This chain joins TRBV20-1 and TRBJ1-2, with D tentatively TRBD1 (5 bases). This CDR3 contains 13 residues. The germline V gene encodes CDR1 DFQATT and CDR2 SNEGSKA (reference sequence). V was shortened by 0 bases and J by 7 bases, with 12 bases between the two germline ends. The CDR3 spells CSARDPGAGGYTF. The CDR3 bases are TGCAGTGCTAGAGATCCCGGGGCTGGTGGCTACACCTTC.

This clonotype occurred many times. The chain joins TRBV12-3 or TRBV12-4 to TRBJ1-5; D remains unclear. Deletions cut 0 bases from V and 7 bases from J, with 10 bases between. This CDR3 spans 14 amino acids. DNA for the CDR3: TGTGCCAGCAGTTTAGCGAAGGGAGGACAGCCCCAGCATTTT. Amino acid sequence: CASSLAKGGQPQHF.

Notes on this clonotype: Germline is not matched at one junction end, which may reflect a read error. The chain employs TRBV4-1 and TRBJ2-4; possible D gene TRBD2, 6 bases. This CDR3 has 15 amino acids. Germline CDR1 MGHRA, CDR2 YSYEKL. The CDR3 sequence: CASSLGGLAKKIQYF. The CDR3 DNA follows: TGCGCCAGCAGCCTGGGGGGTTTAGCCAAAAAAATTCAGTACTTC.

This clonotype was detected ten times or more. V gene TRBV9 combines with J gene TRBJ1-1, with 10 bases aligning to TRBD1. Losses at the gene ends were 0 bases for V and 4 bases for J; bases not matched to a gene: 9. The CDR3 is made up of 17 amino acids. CDR1 is SGDLS and CDR2 is YYNGEE in the germline V gene. The CDR3 here is CASSVEGTGAGGTEAFF. CDR3 bases: TGTGCCAGCAGCGTAGAAGGGACAGGGGCCGGAGGCACTGAAGCTTTCTTT.

The rearrangement links TRBV20-1 to TRBJ2-2; 12 bases are shared with TRBD1. After removal of 5 bases from V and 5 bases from J, the junction contained 3 bases not matched to a gene. Germline V gives CDR1 DFQATT, CDR2 SNEGSKA (reference sequence). The CDR3 length is 14 residues. CDR3 nucleotide sequence: TGCAGTGCTTGGGACAGGGGGCCTACCGGGGAGCTGTTTTTT. Protein: CSAWDRGPTGELFF.

This clonotype was seen repeatedly, ten times or more. The rearrangement joins TRBV29-1 to TRBJ2-3; D is ambiguous. Trimming removed 3 bases from V and 2 bases from J, with 6 bases in between. In germline, CDR1 is SQVTM, CDR2 ANQGSEA. This CDR3 region has 12 residues. The CDR3 region is CSVEQHTDTQYF. The CDR3 DNA reads as TGCAGCGTTGAGCAGCACACAGATACGCAGTATTTT.

The genes are TRBV5-1 and TRBJ1-4; no reliable D call. The V end lost 4 bases, the J end lost 3 bases, and 7 bases lay between the germline ends. Germline V gene sequence: CDR1 SGHRS, CDR2 YFSETQ. This CDR3 spans 13 amino acids. CDR3 amino acids: CASSGEANEKLFF. CDR3 nucleotide sequence: TGCGCCAGCAGCGGGGAAGCTAATGAAAAACTGTTTTTT.

This clonotype was detected many times. This sequence joins TRBV5-1 and TRBJ2-6; D gene uncertain. The germline V gene encodes CDR1 SGHRS and CDR2 YFSETQ. CDR3 size: 13 residues. Deletions cut 4 bases from V and 1 base from J, with 3 bases between. CDR3 bases: TGCGCCAGCAGCACATCTGGGGCCAACGTCCTGACTTTC. It specifies CASSTSGANVLTF. The entire variable domain, with the rest obtained from reference TRBV5-1 and TRBJ2-6, is as follows: KAGVTQTPRYLIKTRGQQVTLSCSPISGHRSVSWYQQTPGQGLQFLFEYFSETQRNKGNFPGRFSGRQFSNSRSEMNVSTLELGDSALYLCASSTSGANVLTFGAGSRLTVL.

The chain links TRBV28 to TRBJ1-5; D unclear. Germline assignment: CDR1 MDHEN and CDR2 SYDVKM. V lost 3 bases and J 0 bases, leaving 9 bases between the germline ends. There are 15 residues in the CDR3. CDR3 in amino acids: CASSFPAFSNQPQHF. The CDR3 coding sequence is TGTGCCAGCAGTTTCCCGGCTTTTAGCAATCAGCCCCAGCATTTT.

This clonotype was seen repeatedly, ten times or more. This chain uses TRBV20-1 with TRBJ2-5; D gene uncertain. Trimming took 1 base from V and 1 from J, leaving 7 bases between them. The germline V gene has CDR1 DFQATT and CDR2 SNEGSKA (reference sequence). This CDR3 region has 13 residues. This CDR3 reads CSARGLSQETQYF. The CDR3 coding sequence is TGCAGTGCTAGAGGGCTCAGCCAAGAGACCCAGTACTTC.

This clonotype has a count of ten or more. The chain uses TRBV12-3 or TRBV12-4 and TRBJ2-7; 9 bases map to TRBD1. Trimming removed 5 bases from V and 0 bases from J; junction bases left unmatched: 8. The CDR3 contains 16 residues. In nucleotides, the CDR3 is TGTGCCAGCAGTCCCCATGGGACAGGGAGCTCCTACGAGCAGTACTTC. Its translation is CASSPHGTGSSYEQYF.

This clonotype appeared many times. The V and J genes are TRBV12-3 or TRBV12-4 and TRBJ1-4; D gene uncertain. Trimming shortened V by 1 base and J by 7 bases, and 19 bases separated the two germline ends. The CDR3 loop spans 17 amino acids. CDR3 nucleotides: TGTGCCAGCAGTTTAGTATCTTTCGCGGGTTCCGGTGAAAAACTGTTTTTT. The encoded protein is CASSLVSFAGSGEKLFF.

Concerning this clonotype: A much larger clone lies one base from this, so it may be a read error. CDR3 in DNA: TGTGTCATCATGACCAACACCGGGGAGCTGTTTTTT. Its translation is CVIMTNTGELFF. The chain uses TRBV10-3 and TRBJ2-2, with D unresolved. This CDR3 spans 12 amino acids. CDR1 and CDR2 from the germline V gene are ENHRY and SYGVKD.

This clonotype was seen many times. The CDR3 nucleotides are TGTGCCATCAGTGATGCGACAGACGGCTACACCTTC. This encodes CAISDATDGYTF. The chain couples TRBV10-3 to TRBJ1-2; possibly TRBD1 for D (5 bases). CDR1 is ENHRY, CDR2 SYGVKD, per germline. The CDR3 totals 12 residues. Trimming stripped 3 bases from V and 8 bases from J, with 10 bases between.

At least ten counts were recorded for this clonotype. V usage is TRBV27 and J usage is TRBJ1-2, with D maybe TRBD1 (6 bases). Germline assignment: CDR1 MNHEY and CDR2 SMNVEV (reference sequence). The CDR3 sequence is 13 residues long. Trimming took 5 bases from V and 6 from J, leaving 13 bases between them. The CDR3 reads CASSPPHRDGYTF. In DNA, the CDR3 is TGTGCCAGCAGTCCACCTCACAGGGATGGCTACACCTTC.

The rearrangement links TRBV20-1 to TRBJ1-2; D may be TRBD1 (5 bases). The CDR3 has 14 residues. Trimming left V 5 bases short and J 0 bases short, with 13 bases between. From germline, CDR1 is DFQATT and CDR2 SNEGSKA (reference sequence). The CDR3 region is CSALQELTNYGYTF. CDR3 sequence (DNA): TGCAGTGCTTTACAGGAGCTGACTAACTATGGCTACACCTTC.

In its sample, this clonotype ranks as medium-sized. The rearrangement joins TRBV7-6 to TRBJ2-3, with 11 bases lining up with TRBD2. The CDR3 spans 15 residues. V shed 2 bases and J 6 bases; nucleotides not matched to a gene: 4. Per germline, CDR1 SGHVS and CDR2 FNYEAQ. This CDR3 is CASSLFGTSGDTQYF. The CDR3 region has the DNA TGTGCCAGCAGCTTATTCGGGACTAGCGGCGATACGCAGTATTTT.

In its sample, this clonotype was seen a few times. The V gene is TRBV12-3 or TRBV12-4, the J gene TRBJ2-3, with D perhaps TRBD1 or TRBD2 (6 bases each). This CDR3 has 16 amino acids. Trimming removed 6 bases at V and 3 bases at J, with 19 bases between. The CDR3 nucleotides read TGTGCCAGCAGCGCCTGGTCTTGGGGGGCTACAGATACGCAGTATTTT. Amino acids: CASSAWSWGATDTQYF.

This clonotype was detected ten times or more. This chain joins TRBV20-1 and TRBJ1-1; 10 nucleotides match TRBD1. The V and J ends lost 6 bases and 11 bases, in that order; junction bases with no gene match: 6. The CDR3 consists of 11 residues. The germline V gene encodes CDR1 DFQATT and CDR2 SNEGSKA (reference sequence). The CDR3 here is CSAGWTGGAFF. CDR3 DNA sequence: TGCAGTGCGGGTTGGACAGGGGGTGCTTTCTTT.

This clonotype was counted between two and nine times. The J gene is TRBJ1-2, the V gene TRBV5-1, with D maybe TRBD1 (5 bases). The CDR3 spans 15 residues. Trimming cost V 4 bases and J 0 bases, with 13 bases left between them. Germline CDR1 SGHRS, CDR2 YFSETQ. CDR3 sequence: CASSPRQGPNYGYTF. CDR3 nucleotide sequence: TGCGCCAGCAGCCCCCGGCAGGGCCCTAACTATGGCTACACCTTC. Together with reference TRBV5-1 and TRBJ1-2, the CDR3 gives the full variable domain: KAGVTQTPRYLIKTRGQQVTLSCSPISGHRSVSWYQQTPGQGLQFLFEYFSETQRNKGNFPGRFSGRQFSNSRSEMNVSTLELGDSALYLCASSPRQGPNYGYTFGSGTRLTVV.

This clonotype has a count of ten or more. This chain uses TRBV7-9 with TRBJ2-4, with 7 bases aligning to TRBD1. Germline V gene data show CDR1 as SEHNR and CDR2 as FQNEAQ (reference sequence). V lost 5 bases to trimming and J lost 0 bases; unmatched junction nucleotides: 4. CDR3 length: 15 amino acids. Here the CDR3 DNA reads TGTGCCAGCAGCCGACGGGACAGAGCCAAAAACATTCAGTACTTC. Translating gives CASSRRDRAKNIQYF.

This clonotype was counted many times. The chain has TRBV5-1 and TRBJ1-1; no clear D gene. The V gene lost 3 bases and the J gene lost 0 bases, with 12 bases spanning the gap. CDR1 is SGHRS, CDR2 YFSETQ, per germline. The CDR3 runs to 15 residues. CDR3 sequence (DNA): TGCGCCAGCAGCTCAGACGGAATTTTGAACACTGAAGCTTTCTTT. Its protein product is CASSSDGILNTEAFF.

There are many counts of this clonotype. The chain uses TRBV7-9 and TRBJ2-5; the D gene could be TRBD1 or TRBD2 (6 bases each). CDR1 is SEHNR, CDR2 FQNEAQ, per germline (reference sequence). The CDR3 is 16 residues long. V was trimmed by 3 bases and J by 0 bases, leaving 14 bases between them. Here the CDR3 DNA reads TGTGCCAGCAGCTTTCGGGGGCCAGCGTACCAAGAGACCCAGTACTTC. This encodes CASSFRGPAYQETQYF.

The J gene is TRBJ1-1, the V gene TRBV20-1; TRBD1 aligns across 7 bases. CDR3 length equals 15 residues. The V gene end was trimmed by 0 bases and the J gene end by 1 base; junction bases not matched to a gene: 5. Germline assignment: CDR1 DFQATT and CDR2 SNEGSKA (reference sequence). In DNA form, the CDR3 reads TGCAGTGCTAGAGATGCCGGGACAGCGAACACTGAAGCTTTCTTT. The encoded protein is CSARDAGTANTEAFF.

At least ten counts were recorded for this clonotype. The chain uses TRBV7-6 and TRBJ1-2; 7 nucleotides match TRBD1. The germline gives CDR1 SGHVS, CDR2 FNYEAQ. The CDR3 totals 15 residues. Losses at the gene ends were 5 bases for V and 2 bases for J; bases not matched to a gene: 8. This CDR3 reads CASSPVGGANYGYTF. The CDR3 DNA reads as TGTGCCAGCAGCCCAGTAGGGGGCGCGAACTATGGCTACACCTTC.

Of note for this clonotype: A single base separates this from a much larger clone, so it may be a read error. CDR3 loop: CASSLRPEGGGLFF. CDR3 sequence (DNA): TGCGCCAGCAGCTTGAGACCCGAGGGCGGGGGGCTGTTTTTT. The chain uses TRBV5-1 and TRBJ2-2; 7 nucleotides line up with TRBD2. CDR3 size: 14 residues. Germline CDR1 is SGHRS and CDR2 is YFSETQ.

J is TRBJ2-3 and V is TRBV11-2; 10 bases fit TRBD1. Trimming cost V 4 bases and J 4 bases; bases outside gene matches: 5. The CDR3 runs to 15 residues. Germline CDR1 SGHAT, CDR2 FQNNGV. DNA of the CDR3: TGTGCCAGCAGCTGGACAGGGGGAGCGGCAGATACGCAGTATTTT. Protein: CASSWTGGAADTQYF. Complete variable domain (other parts from reference TRBV11-2 and TRBJ2-3): EAGVAQSPRYKIIEKRQSVAFWCNPISGHATLYWYQQILGQGPKLLIQFQNNGVVDDSQLPKDRFSAERLKGVDSTLKIQPAKLEDSAVYLCASSWTGGAADTQYFGPGTRLTVL.

The chain combines TRBV20-1 with TRBJ1-5; D might be TRBD1 (6 bases). The CDR3 totals 13 residues. The germline V gene encodes CDR1 DFQATT and CDR2 SNEGSKA (reference sequence). V was pared by 3 bases and J by 3 bases, with 9 bases between. CDR3 sequence: CSARDRYNQPQHF. As DNA, the CDR3 is TGCAGTGCTAGGGACAGATACAATCAGCCCCAGCATTTT.

Worth noting for this clonotype: A read error may explain this, as a much larger clone is one base away. For the CDR3, the DNA is TGTGCCAGCAGTTACGCCCCCCTCGGAAAGGGCACTGAAGCTTTCTTT. Translation gives CASSYAPLGKGTEAFF. The genes are TRBV6-5 and TRBJ1-1; D call uncertain. This CDR3 has 16 residues. Germline CDR1 MNHEY, CDR2 SVGAGI. The V end lost 2 bases, the J end lost 4 bases, and 17 bases lay between the germline ends.